The entry below describes one T cell receptor beta chain. Its cognate antigen has yet to be identified. Base qualities are not recorded, but no much larger clone differs from it by a single base. CDR1 and CDR2, per the germline V gene, are SGHTA and FQGNSA. V is cut back by 5 bases and J by 1 base, with 7 bases in the junction unmatched. Its CDR3 holds 15 amino acids, cysteine through phenylalanine. This entry keeps only the CDR3 DNA: 45 bases, framed from base 1. These data belong to a study of T-cell reconstitution after alpha-beta-depleted transplantation in children (dated by TCRdb to about 2016). Describing the broader study: Using TCR repertoire profiling, the study quantitatively followed how T-cell immune reconstitution unfolded in children after TCRalphabeta/CD19-depleted allogeneic hematopoietic cell transplantation.

General findings and caveats noted by the study authors: The apparently early recovery of alphabetaT-cell counts about two months after transplant reportedly depended on only several hundred rapidly expanded clones that came from non-depleted graft cells. The frequencies of hyperexpanded clones fell over the following months, and after one year, T-cell counts and TCRbeta diversity were mostly attributed to newly produced T cells. In some patients, the high TCRbeta diversity seen at day 60 was put down to recipient T cells and intrathymic progenitors that had survived conditioning.

What this sample's treatment or condition label stands for: allogeneic hematopoietic cell transplantation with graft depleted of TCRalphabeta T cells and CD19 B cells. Transplant recipients were children who received TCRalphabeta/CD19-depleted allogeneic hematopoietic cell grafts. The library was produced with PCR. Reads for this sample came from an Illumina HiSeq 2500. To normalize quantification of the TCRbeta repertoire, the TCR libraries were built with molecular barcoding that relied on unique molecular identifiers. TCRdb took the public reads, trimmed them with fastp at Q25, ran MiXCR for clone calling and kept in-frame beta chains. Each CDR3 protein gets just one entry, which takes the most common genes and DNA from the rows behind it. A total of about 980,000 distinct CDR3 sequences appear in this sample, 25% to 35% of them only once. Clones ranked in the top ten supply approximately 30% of the sample.

The chain links TRBV7-2 with TRBJ1-1; 7 junctional bases match TRBD1. The TCR originated in a boy in the first two years of life who had a stem cell transplant for SCID, so the T cells may come from the graft donor. The sample was PBMCs, mostly from graft donor cells, taken 360 days after TCRalphabeta/CD19-depleted stem cell transplant. The bases read TGTGCCAGCAGCGGGCGCGGGACAGCGAACACTGAAGCTTTCTTT. It translates to CASSGRGTANTEAFF.